This entry lists 13 T cell receptor beta chains sequenced from one sample in a study of control samples from healthy donors and cancer patients. Sequencing was performed with immunoSEQ multiplex PCR; in TCRdb, only in-frame clones are kept and a portion is missing. The sample has 100,000 to 150,000 clones, roughly 87% seen once. Sequenced material: blood. Receptors originate from a man aged 40-50 years in good health.

The rearrangement uses TRBV5-5 and TRBJ2-7, with 8 bases that match TRBD1. This CDR3 contains 15 residues. Germline V gene data show CDR1 as SGHKS and CDR2 as YYEKEE (reference sequence). V was clipped by 0 bases and J by 1 base; unmatched bases: 3. This chain's CDR3 is CASSLAGGESYEQYF. The DNA for the CDR3 is TGTGCCAGCAGCTTGGCAGGGGGCGAGTCCTACGAGCAGTACTTC.

V is TRBV6-5 and J is TRBJ1-1; 8 bases are shared with TRBD1. CDR1 is MNHEY, CDR2 SVGAGI, per germline. V lost 1 base and J lost 1; bases outside the gene matches: 2. The CDR3 runs 15 residues. CDR3 coding DNA: TGTGCCAGCAGTTACTTCGGGACAGGGAACACTGAAGCTTTCTTT. Its translation is CASSYFGTGNTEAFF.

This clone was observed a handful of times. The V call is TRBV5-6, the J call TRBJ1-1; D is ambiguous. Trimming shortened V by 2 bases and J by 6 bases, and 11 bases separated the two germline ends. CDR1 is SGHDT and CDR2 is YYEEEE in the germline V gene. The CDR3 contains 13 residues. The CDR3, as DNA: TGTGCCAGCAGCTTATACGGGTTGGCTGAAGCTTTCTTT. Its protein is CASSLYGLAEAFF.

The chain joins TRBV18 to TRBJ1-1, with 8 nucleotides matching TRBD1. The V segment lost 5 bases and the J segment 5 bases; nucleotides outside the gene matches: 7. CDR3 length: 14 residues. Germline V CDR1 and CDR2: KGHSH, LQKENI. This CDR3 is CASSAGQGMTEAFF. The CDR3 nucleotides read TGTGCCAGCTCAGCTGGACAGGGTATGACTGAAGCTTTCTTT. Drawing the rest from reference TRBV18 and TRBJ1-1, the complete variable domain is NAGVMQNPRHLVRRRGQEARLRCSPMKGHSHVYWYRQLPEEGLKFMVYLQKENIIDESGMPKERFSAEFPKEGPSILRIQQVVRGDSAAYFCASSAGQGMTEAFFGQGTRLTVV.

This chain joins TRBV11-3 and TRBJ1-1; D is undetermined. V was clipped by 2 bases and J by 0 bases, with 4 bases between them. Germline V gene lookup returns CDR1 SGHNT and CDR2 YENEEA. CDR3 length: 13 residues. The chain's CDR3 is CASSLPMNTEAFF. DNA of the CDR3: TGTGCCAGCAGCTTACCCATGAACACTGAAGCTTTCTTT.

CDR3 nucleotide sequence: TGTGCCAGCAGTGCCTCAGCGGGGAAGGTCACAGATACGCAGTATTTT. Its translation is CASSASAGKVTDTQYF. The gene calls are TRBV6-1 and TRBJ2-3; 7 nucleotides agree with TRBD2. Germline-derived CDR1 and CDR2 are MNHNS and SASEGT. V lost 4 bases to trimming and J lost 2 bases; unmatched junction nucleotides: 9. The CDR3 has 16 residues.

The V gene is TRBV24-1, the J gene TRBJ1-5; the D gene is possibly TRBD1 (6 bases). Trimming cost V 6 bases and J 6 bases, with 17 bases left between them. The CDR3 is 15 amino acids. Germline loops: CDR1 KGHDR, CDR2 SFDVKD. The CDR3 DNA reads as TGTGCCACCAGTCGGGGGGGCGCCCGGTTTCAGCCCCAGCATTTT. Translation gives CATSRGGARFQPQHF.

The sample holds a few counts of this clone. This rearrangement joins TRBV6-5 to TRBJ2-1, with D perhaps assigned TRBD1 or TRBD2 (6 bases each). Trimming took off 0 bases at V and 5 bases at J, with 11 bases between the two ends. Germline assignment: CDR1 MNHEY and CDR2 SVGAGI. The CDR3 extends over 15 amino acids. CDR3 nucleotide sequence: TGTGCCAGCAGTTACTCGAGGGGGGTAAACAATGAGCAGTTCTTC. Translating it yields CASSYSRGVNNEQFF.

J is TRBJ2-1 and V is TRBV3-1 (or the pseudogene TRBV3-2); D ambiguous. Germline lookup yields CDR1 LGHDT and CDR2 YNNKEL (reference sequence). The germline V and J ends were trimmed by 1 base and 8 bases, with 6 bases remaining between them. The CDR3 totals 12 residues. CDR3 loop: CASSQVFDEQFF. In nucleotides, the CDR3 is TGTGCCAGCAGCCAAGTTTTCGATGAGCAGTTCTTC.

V is TRBV18 and J is TRBJ2-2; 12 bases align to TRBD1. Germline-derived CDR1 and CDR2 are KGHSH and LQKENI. Trimming removed 8 bases from V and 5 bases from J; junction bases left unmatched: 6. CDR3 length: 15 residues. CDR3 sequence: CASRGQGASTGELFF. CDR3 in DNA: TGTGCCAGCCGGGGACAGGGGGCAAGTACCGGGGAGCTGTTTTTT.

V gene TRBV19 combines with J gene TRBJ1-5; TRBD1 agrees at 8 bases. There are 14 residues in the CDR3. CDR1 LNHDA and CDR2 SQIVND come from the germline V gene (reference sequence). V dropped 9 bases and J dropped 7; count of bases not matched to a gene: 11. DNA of the CDR3: TGTGCCAGCCTGGACAGGGCTAGGTGGCAGCCCCAGCATTTT. Translation: CASLDRARWQPQHF.

V is TRBV13 and J is TRBJ2-5; the D gene is possibly TRBD1 (6 bases). The CDR3 loop spans 14 amino acids. V dropped 0 bases and J dropped 5 bases, with 10 bases sitting between them. CDR1 and CDR2 (germline): PRHDT, FYEKMQ (reference sequence). DNA for the CDR3: TGTGCCAGCAGCTTAGGACAGGGTGGGGAGACCCAGTACTTC. It is translated as CASSLGQGGETQYF.

This clone was counted only a few times. In the same sample, other DNA sequences code for this CDR3. V and J are TRBV9 and TRBJ1-6, with D unclear. The CDR3 length is 14 residues. Trimming stripped 0 bases from V and 7 bases from J, with 8 bases between. Germline-derived CDR1 and CDR2 are SGDLS and YYNGEE. CDR3 DNA: TGTGCCAGCAGCGTAGCGGGCGAAAATTCACCCCTCCACTTT. Translation: CASSVAGENSPLHF.